The next 9 T cell receptor beta chains were all read from a single sample in a study of cytomegalovirus exposure and HLA in healthy donors. Vbeta (60) and Jbeta (13) primers were used in the PCR. Generated by immunoSEQ multiplex PCR, the TCRdb table keeps only in-frame clones and is missing some. The sample lists around 110,000 clones; roughly two thirds were seen once. Specimen: PBMCs. These receptors all stem from a woman aged 25 to 39 in good health and CMV-seronegative.

The rearrangement links TRBV4-3 to TRBJ2-2; 7 bases match TRBD1. There are 19 residues in the CDR3. Germline V CDR1 and CDR2: LGHNA, YSLEER. Trimming cost V 4 bases and J 1 base; bases outside gene matches: 15. This CDR3 is CASSPQHPWGQRNTGELFF. CDR3 in DNA: TGCGCCAGCAGCCCTCAACACCCCTGGGGACAGCGGAACACCGGGGAGCTGTTTTTT.

The chain couples TRBV5-8 to TRBJ2-7; D gene unclear. The CDR3 totals 12 residues. The V end lost 4 bases, the J end lost 6 bases, and 11 bases lay between the germline ends. Germline V CDR1 and CDR2: SGHTS, YDEGEE. The CDR3 coding sequence is TGTGCCAGCAGCAGCGAGAAGTCCGAGCAGTACTTC. The encoded protein is CASSSEKSEQYF.

The chain recombines TRBV28 with TRBJ2-1; 8 nucleotides align to TRBD2. The CDR3 has 15 residues. The trim removed 5 bases at V and 4 bases at J, leaving 7 bases unmatched. Germline-derived CDR1 and CDR2 are MDHEN and SYDVKM. CDR3 residues: CASSPREGGYNEQFF. CDR3 bases: TGTGCCAGCAGTCCCCGGGAGGGCGGGTACAATGAGCAGTTCTTC.

This clone occurred a few times. This chain links TRBV7-9 with TRBJ2-2; unclear D gene. CDR1 is SEHNR and CDR2 is FQNEAQ in the germline V gene (reference sequence). V gave up 8 bases and J gave up 2 bases, with 6 bases separating them. This CDR3 contains 12 residues. For the CDR3, the DNA is TGTGCCAGCCGGTACAACACCGGGGAGCTGTTTTTT. Its protein product is CASRYNTGELFF.

This clone was seen more than once but under ten times. The chain joins TRBV2 to TRBJ1-5, with D uncertain. This CDR3 has 14 amino acids. Germline V CDR1 and CDR2: SNHLY, FYNNEI. The V gene lost 1 base and the J gene lost 7 bases, with 11 bases spanning the gap. As DNA, the CDR3 is TGTGCCAGCAGTGAAGAACGGGTCCTGCAGCCCCAGCATTTT. Protein product: CASSEERVLQPQHF.

The CDR3 region is CASIPAPAQEPQHF. The CDR3 region has the DNA TGTGCCAGCATCCCCGCTCCAGCCCAGGAGCCCCAGCATTTT. This chain links TRBV28 with TRBJ1-5; no clear D. The CDR3 consists of 14 residues. The germline V gene encodes CDR1 MDHEN and CDR2 SYDVKM. Trimming removed 7 bases from V and 8 bases from J, with 18 bases in between.

The chain couples TRBV5-6 to TRBJ2-2, with 7 bases fitting TRBD2. The CDR3 contains 15 residues. V dropped 2 bases and J dropped 1; count of bases not matched to a gene: 2. Germline loops: CDR1 SGHDT, CDR2 YYEEEE. Here the CDR3 DNA reads TGTGCCAGCAGCTTTGGCGGGAGGAACACCGGGGAGCTGTTTTTT. Protein: CASSFGGRNTGELFF.

V gene TRBV6-4 combines with J gene TRBJ1-2, with 11 bases matching TRBD1. V shed 7 bases, J shed 2 bases, and the junction held 6 bases outside the gene matches. This CDR3 region has 15 residues. Per the germline V gene, CDR1 is MRHNA and CDR2 is SNTAGT. CDR3: CASTQGQGANYGYTF. As DNA, the CDR3 is TGTGCCAGCACACAAGGACAGGGGGCAAACTATGGCTACACCTTC.

V and J are TRBV14 and TRBJ2-1; D is unresolved. V was clipped by 2 bases and J by 0 bases, with 11 bases between them. Germline CDR1 is SGHDN and CDR2 is FVKESK. This CDR3 comprises 16 residues. The CDR3 sequence is CASSQFLLSSYNEQFF. CDR3 coding DNA: TGTGCCAGCAGCCAATTCCTCCTCAGCTCCTACAATGAGCAGTTCTTC.